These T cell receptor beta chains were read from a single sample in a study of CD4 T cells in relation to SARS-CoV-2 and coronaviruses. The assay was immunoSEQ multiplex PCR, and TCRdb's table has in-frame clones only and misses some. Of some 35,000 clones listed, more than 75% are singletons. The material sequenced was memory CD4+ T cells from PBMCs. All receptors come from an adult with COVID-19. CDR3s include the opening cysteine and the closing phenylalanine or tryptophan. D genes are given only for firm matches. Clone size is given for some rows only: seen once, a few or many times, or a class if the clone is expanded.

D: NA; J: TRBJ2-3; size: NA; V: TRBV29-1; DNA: TGCAGCGTTCTCTTCACAGATACGCAGTATTTT; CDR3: CSVLFTDTQYF
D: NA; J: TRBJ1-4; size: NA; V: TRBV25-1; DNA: TGTGCCAGCAGTGAATGGCAGGGCCAGGGGAATGAAAAACTGTTTTTT; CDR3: CASSEWQGQGNEKLFF
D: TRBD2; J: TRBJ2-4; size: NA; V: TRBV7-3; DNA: TGTGCCAGCAGCTTACAAGCGGGGGGGGAAAACATTCAGTACTTC; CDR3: CASSLQAGGENIQYF
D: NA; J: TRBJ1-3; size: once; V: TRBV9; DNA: TGTGCCAGCAGCGCGGGCGAGGGACTGCGACGAAACACCATATATTTT; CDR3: CASSAGEGLRRNTIYF
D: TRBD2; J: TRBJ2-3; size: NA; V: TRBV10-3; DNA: TGTGCCATCAGTGCGGGGGTTGCCGGGGGGGCCTCAGATACGCAGTATTTT; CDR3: CAISAGVAGGASDTQYF
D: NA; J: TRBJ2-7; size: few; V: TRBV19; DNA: TGTGCCAGTAGGAAGGCGGCCAGTTTTGAGCAGTACTTC; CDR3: CASRKAASFEQYF
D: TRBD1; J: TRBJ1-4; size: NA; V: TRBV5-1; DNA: TGCGCCAGCTGCCCCGGGACAGGGGGCACGGAACTGTTTTTT; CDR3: CASCPGTGGTELFF
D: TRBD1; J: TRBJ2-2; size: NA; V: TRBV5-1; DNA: TGCGCCAGCAGCTCTGGAATGGGACAGGGGGCCGGGGAGCTGTTTTTT; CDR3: CASSSGMGQGAGELFF
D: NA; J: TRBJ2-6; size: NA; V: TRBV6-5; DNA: TGTGCCAGCACTACCCGGCGGGGGGCCAACGTCCTGACTTTC; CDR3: CASTTRRGANVLTF
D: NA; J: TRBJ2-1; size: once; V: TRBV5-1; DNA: TGCGCCAGCAGTAACCCCTCCCGCGAGCAGTTCTTC; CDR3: CASSNPSREQFF
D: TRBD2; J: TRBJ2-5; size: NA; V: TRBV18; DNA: TGTGCCAGCTCACCTCAAGCGGGGGGGACGTCCCAGTACTTC; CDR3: CASSPQAGGTSQYF
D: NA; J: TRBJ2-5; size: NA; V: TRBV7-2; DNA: TGTGCCAGCAGCAAAACATGGCAAGAGACCCAGTACTTC; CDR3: CASSKTWQETQYF
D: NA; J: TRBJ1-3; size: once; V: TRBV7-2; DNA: TGTGCCAGCAGCTCCGACAGTTCTGGAAACACCATATATTTT; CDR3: CASSSDSSGNTIYF
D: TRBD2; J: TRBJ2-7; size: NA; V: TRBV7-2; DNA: TGTGCCAGCAGCTTACCGAGCGGGGGGGCACGTGAGCAGTACTTC; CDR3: CASSLPSGGAREQYF
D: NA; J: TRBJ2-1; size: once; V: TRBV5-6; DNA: TGTGCCAGCAGCTTGGTGGCAGGGAGATACAATGAGCAGTTCTTC; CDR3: CASSLVAGRYNEQFF
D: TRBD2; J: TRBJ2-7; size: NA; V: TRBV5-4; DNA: TGTGCCAGCAGCTTGGGCGGACTAGCGGGGGGCTACGAGCAGTACTTC; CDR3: CASSLGGLAGGYEQYF
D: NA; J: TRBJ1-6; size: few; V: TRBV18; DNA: TGTGCCAGCTCACCAGACAGAAGCTCCTATAATTCACCCCTCCACTTT; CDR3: CASSPDRSSYNSPLHF
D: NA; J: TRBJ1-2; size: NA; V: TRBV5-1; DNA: TGCGCCAGCAGCCAGGATTTGGGGAGAGGCTACACCTTC; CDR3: CASSQDLGRGYTF